This T cell receptor beta chain was identified in a study of shared clonotypes between healthy human individuals. Study conclusions and caveats: As a rule, naive subsets had a larger estimated richness than memory subsets. It was observed that 5% to 6% of naive CD4 clonotypes were shared across a handful of donors.

Remarks on this clone: Its antigen remains unknown. This sample includes further DNA sequences coding for the same CDR3.

Only in-frame clones appear in the TCRdb table, and some are missing; sequencing was by immunoSEQ multiplex PCR. The sample has a few million clones, just over 90% seen once. CDR3 size: 13 residues. Looked up from germline, CDR1 is SGHDT and CDR2 is YYEEEE. The V end was cut by 0 bases, the J end by 5 bases, with 8 bases between. This TCR was recovered from a man aged 18 to 29 in good health. Sample: naive CD4+ T cells sorted from blood. Sample subset: CD45RA+ positively selected. This chain links TRBV5-6 with TRBJ2-5; perhaps TRBD1 as D (5 bases). Here the CDR3 reads CASSLGTPETQYF. CDR3 bases: TGTGCCAGCAGCTTGGGGACACCCGAGACCCAGTACTTC. Complete variable domain (other parts from reference TRBV5-6 and TRBJ2-5): DAGVTQSPTHLIKTRGQQVTLRCSPKSGHDTVSWYQQALGQGPQFIFQYYEEEERQRGNFPDRFSGHQFPNYSSELNVNALLLGDSALYLCASSLGTPETQYFGPGTRLLVL.